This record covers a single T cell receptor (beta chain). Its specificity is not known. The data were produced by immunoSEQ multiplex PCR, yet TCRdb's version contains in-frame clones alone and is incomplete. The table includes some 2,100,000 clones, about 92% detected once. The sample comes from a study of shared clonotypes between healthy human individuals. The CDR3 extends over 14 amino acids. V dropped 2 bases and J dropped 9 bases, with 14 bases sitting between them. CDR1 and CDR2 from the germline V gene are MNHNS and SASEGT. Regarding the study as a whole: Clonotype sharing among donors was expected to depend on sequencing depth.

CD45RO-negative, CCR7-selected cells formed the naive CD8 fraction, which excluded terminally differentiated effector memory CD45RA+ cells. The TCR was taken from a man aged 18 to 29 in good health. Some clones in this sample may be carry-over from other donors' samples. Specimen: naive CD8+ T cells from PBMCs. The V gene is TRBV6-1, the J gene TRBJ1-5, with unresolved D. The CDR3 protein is CASSERVREGPQHF. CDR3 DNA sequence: TGTGCCAGCAGTGAAAGGGTCCGCGAGGGGCCCCAGCATTTT.